This T cell receptor beta chain appears in the sequencing data of a study of metastatic and nonmetastatic thyroid tumors. Study-wide results and limits: The reported finding was significantly higher TCR beta diversity in malignant thyroid tumors relative to benign nodules, in blood and tumor.

Every patient underwent thyroid surgery untreated. MiXCR re-clonotyped the PCR reads for TCRdb. This sample carries tens of thousands of clones, around half of them seen once, and the ten largest clones take approximately 25%. On this clone itself: The antigen is unknown.

Sequenced material: tumor tissue. The TCR comes from a male donor with papillary thyroid cancer or a benign thyroid nodule (not recorded which). Some clones in this sample may be carry-over from other donors' samples.

The CDR3 loop is CASSLEIQGHTEAFF. Here the CDR3 DNA reads TGTGCCAGCAGCTTGGAAATCCAAGGGCACACTGAAGCTTTCTTT. The J gene is TRBJ1-1, the V gene TRBV5-8; D is unresolved. Trimming removed 0 bases at V and 3 bases at J, with 12 bases between. Germline V gives CDR1 SGHTS, CDR2 YDEGEE. This CDR3 region has 15 residues.